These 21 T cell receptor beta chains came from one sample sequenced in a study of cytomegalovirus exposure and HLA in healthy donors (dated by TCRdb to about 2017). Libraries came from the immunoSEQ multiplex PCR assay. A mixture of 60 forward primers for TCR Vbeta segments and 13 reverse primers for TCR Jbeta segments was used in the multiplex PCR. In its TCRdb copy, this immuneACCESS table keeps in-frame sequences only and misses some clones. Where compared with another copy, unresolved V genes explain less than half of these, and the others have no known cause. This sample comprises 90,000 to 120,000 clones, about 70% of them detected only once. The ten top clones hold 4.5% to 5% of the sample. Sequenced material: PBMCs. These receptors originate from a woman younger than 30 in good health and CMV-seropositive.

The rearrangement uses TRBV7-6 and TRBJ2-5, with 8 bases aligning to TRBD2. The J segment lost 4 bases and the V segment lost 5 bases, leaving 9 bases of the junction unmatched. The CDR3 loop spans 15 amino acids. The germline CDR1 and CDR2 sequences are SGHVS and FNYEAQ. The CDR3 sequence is CASSLLSGAGETQYF. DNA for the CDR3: TGTGCCAGCAGCCTCCTTAGCGGGGCCGGAGAGACCCAGTACTTC.

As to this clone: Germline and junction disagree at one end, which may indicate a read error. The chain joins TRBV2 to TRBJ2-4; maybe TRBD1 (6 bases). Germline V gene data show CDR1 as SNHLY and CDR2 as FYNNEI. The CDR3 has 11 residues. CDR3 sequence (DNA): TGTGCCAGCAGTCTGACAGGCCCTCTCGCCTTC. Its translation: CASSLTGPLAF.

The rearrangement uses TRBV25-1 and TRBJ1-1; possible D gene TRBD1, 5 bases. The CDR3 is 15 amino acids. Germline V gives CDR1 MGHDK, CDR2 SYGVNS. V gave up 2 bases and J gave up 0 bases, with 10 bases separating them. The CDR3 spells CASSETGRMNTEAFF. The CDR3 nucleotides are TGTGCCAGCAGTGAAACAGGTCGGATGAACACTGAAGCTTTCTTT.

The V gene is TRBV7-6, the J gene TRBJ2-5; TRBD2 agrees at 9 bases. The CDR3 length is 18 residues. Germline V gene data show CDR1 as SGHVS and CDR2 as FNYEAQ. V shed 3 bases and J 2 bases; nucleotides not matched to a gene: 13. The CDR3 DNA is TGTGCCAGCAGCTTCTCCGGGACTAGCTTCCCGTCGCAAGAGACCCAGTACTTC. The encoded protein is CASSFSGTSFPSQETQYF.

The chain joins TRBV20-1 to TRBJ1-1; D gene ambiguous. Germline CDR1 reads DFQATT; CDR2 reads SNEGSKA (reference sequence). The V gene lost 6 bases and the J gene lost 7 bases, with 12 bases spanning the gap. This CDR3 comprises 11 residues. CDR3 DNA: TGCAGTGCCGACTACCAGGTTGAAGCTTTCTTT. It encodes CSADYQVEAFF.

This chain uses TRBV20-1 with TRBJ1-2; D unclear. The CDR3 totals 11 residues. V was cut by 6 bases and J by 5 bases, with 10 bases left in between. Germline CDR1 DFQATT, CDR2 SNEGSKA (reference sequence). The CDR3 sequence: CSAGDEYGYTF. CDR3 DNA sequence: TGCAGTGCGGGCGATGAATATGGCTACACCTTC.

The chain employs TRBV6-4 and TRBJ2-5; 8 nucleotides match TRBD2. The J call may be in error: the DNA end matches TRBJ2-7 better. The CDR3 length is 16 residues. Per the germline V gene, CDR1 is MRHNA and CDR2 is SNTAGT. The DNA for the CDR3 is TGTGCCAGCAGTGACGACTCGGGAGGGTTTACGTACGAGCAGTACTTC. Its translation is CASSDDSGGFTYEQYF.

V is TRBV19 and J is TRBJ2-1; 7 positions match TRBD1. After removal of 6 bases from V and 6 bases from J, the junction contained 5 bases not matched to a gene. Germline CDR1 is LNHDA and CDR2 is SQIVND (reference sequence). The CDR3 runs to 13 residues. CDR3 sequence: CASRTGSVNEQFF. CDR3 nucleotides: TGTGCCAGTAGGACAGGGTCGGTCAATGAGCAGTTCTTC. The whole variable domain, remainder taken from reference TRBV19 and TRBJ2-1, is DGGITQSPKYLFRKEGQNVTLSCEQNLNHDAMYWYRQDPGQGLRLIYYSQIVNDFQKGDIAEGYSVSREKKESFPLTVTSAQKNPTAFYLCASRTGSVNEQFFGPGTRLTVL.

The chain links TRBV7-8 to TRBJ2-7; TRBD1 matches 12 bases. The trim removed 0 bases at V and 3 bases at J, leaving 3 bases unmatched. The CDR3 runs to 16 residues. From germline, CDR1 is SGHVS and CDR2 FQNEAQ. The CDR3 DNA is TGTGCCAGCAGCTTAGCAGGGACAGGGGGCGGCTACGAGCAGTACTTC. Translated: CASSLAGTGGGYEQYF.

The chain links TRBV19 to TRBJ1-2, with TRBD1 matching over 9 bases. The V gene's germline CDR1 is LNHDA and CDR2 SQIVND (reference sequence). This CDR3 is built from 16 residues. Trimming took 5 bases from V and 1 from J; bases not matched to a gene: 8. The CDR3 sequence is CASSSGDRVDNYGYTF. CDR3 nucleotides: TGTGCCAGTAGTTCCGGGGACAGGGTCGATAACTATGGCTACACCTTC.

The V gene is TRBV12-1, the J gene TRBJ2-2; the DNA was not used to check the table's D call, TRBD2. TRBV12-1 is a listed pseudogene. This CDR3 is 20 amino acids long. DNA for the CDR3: TGTGCCAGCAGCTTTGCGCGGCGACTAGCGGGAGGACAAAACACCGGGGAGCTGTTTTTT. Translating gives CASSFARRLAGGQNTGELFF.

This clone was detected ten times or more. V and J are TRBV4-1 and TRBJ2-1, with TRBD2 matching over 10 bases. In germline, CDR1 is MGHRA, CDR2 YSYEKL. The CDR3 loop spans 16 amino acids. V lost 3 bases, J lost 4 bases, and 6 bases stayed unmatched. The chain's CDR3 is CASSQPTSGTYNEQFF. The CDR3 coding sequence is TGCGCCAGCAGCCAGCCCACTAGCGGGACTTACAATGAGCAGTTCTTC.

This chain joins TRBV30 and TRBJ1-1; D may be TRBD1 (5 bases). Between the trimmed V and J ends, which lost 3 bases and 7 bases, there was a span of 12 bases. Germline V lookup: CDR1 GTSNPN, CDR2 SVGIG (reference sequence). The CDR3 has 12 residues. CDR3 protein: CAWRSGGSEAFF. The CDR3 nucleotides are TGTGCCTGGAGATCGGGGGGAAGTGAAGCTTTCTTT.

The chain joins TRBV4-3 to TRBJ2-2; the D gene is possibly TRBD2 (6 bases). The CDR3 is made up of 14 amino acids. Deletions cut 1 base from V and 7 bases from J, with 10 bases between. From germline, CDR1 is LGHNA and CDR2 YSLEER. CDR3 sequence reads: CASSQGREIGELFF. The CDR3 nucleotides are TGCGCCAGCAGCCAAGGGAGGGAGATCGGGGAGCTGTTTTTT.

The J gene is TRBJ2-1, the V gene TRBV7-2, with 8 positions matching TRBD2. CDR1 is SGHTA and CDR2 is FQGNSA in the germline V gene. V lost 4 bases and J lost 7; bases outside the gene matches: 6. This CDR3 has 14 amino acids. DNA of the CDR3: TGTGCCAGCAGCTCTAGTGGGACTAGGAATGAGCAGTTCTTC. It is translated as CASSSSGTRNEQFF.

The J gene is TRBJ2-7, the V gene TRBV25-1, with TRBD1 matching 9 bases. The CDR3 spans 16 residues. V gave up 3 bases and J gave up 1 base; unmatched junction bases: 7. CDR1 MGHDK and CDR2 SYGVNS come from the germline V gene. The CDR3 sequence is CASSDPRTGVSYEQYF. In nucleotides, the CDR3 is TGTGCCAGCAGTGACCCCCGGACAGGGGTTTCCTACGAGCAGTACTTC.

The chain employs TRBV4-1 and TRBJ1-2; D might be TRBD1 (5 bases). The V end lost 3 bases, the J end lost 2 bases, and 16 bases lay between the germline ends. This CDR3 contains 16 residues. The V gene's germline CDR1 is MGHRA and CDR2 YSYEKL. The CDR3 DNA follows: TGCGCCAGCAGCCAGGATGGGGGGACGATGAACTATGGCTACACCTTC. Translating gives CASSQDGGTMNYGYTF.

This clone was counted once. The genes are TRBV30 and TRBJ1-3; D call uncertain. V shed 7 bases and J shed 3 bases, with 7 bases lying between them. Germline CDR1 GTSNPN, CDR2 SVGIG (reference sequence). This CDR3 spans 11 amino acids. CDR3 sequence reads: CAYERGNTIYF. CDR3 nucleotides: TGTGCCTATGAGCGTGGAAACACCATATATTTT.

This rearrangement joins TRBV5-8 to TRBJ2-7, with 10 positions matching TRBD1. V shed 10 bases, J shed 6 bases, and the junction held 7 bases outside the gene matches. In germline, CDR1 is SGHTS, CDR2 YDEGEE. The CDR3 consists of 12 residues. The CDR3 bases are TGTGCCTGCGGGACAGGGGAGGTCGAGCAGTACTTC. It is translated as CACGTGEVEQYF.

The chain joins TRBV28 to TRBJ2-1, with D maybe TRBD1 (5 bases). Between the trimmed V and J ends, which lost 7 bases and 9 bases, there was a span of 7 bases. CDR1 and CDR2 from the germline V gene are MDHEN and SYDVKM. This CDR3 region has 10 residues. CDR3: CASTGLEQFF. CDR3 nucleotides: TGTGCCAGCACAGGGCTTGAGCAGTTCTTC.

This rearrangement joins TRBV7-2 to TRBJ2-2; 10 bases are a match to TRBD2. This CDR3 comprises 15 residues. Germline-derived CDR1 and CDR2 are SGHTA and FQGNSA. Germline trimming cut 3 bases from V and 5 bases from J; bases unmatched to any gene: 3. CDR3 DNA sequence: TGTGCCAGCAGCTTCGCAGCGGGAGGGACCGGGGAGCTGTTTTTT. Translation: CASSFAAGGTGELFF.